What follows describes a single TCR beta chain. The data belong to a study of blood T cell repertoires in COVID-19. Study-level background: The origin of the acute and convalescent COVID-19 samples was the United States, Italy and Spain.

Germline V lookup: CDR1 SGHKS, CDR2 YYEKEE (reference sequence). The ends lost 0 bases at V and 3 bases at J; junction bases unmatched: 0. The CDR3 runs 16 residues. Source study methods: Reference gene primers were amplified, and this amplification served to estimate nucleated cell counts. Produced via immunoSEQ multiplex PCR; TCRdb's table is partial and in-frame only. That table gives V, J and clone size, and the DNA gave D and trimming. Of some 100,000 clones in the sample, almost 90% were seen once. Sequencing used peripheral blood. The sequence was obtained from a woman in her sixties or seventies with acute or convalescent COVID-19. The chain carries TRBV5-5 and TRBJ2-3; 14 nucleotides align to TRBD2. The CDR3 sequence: CASSLGLAGGTDTQYF. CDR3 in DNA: TGTGCCAGCAGCTTGGGACTAGCGGGAGGGACAGATACGCAGTATTTT. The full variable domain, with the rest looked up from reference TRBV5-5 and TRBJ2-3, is DAGVTQSPTHLIKTRGQQVTLRCSPISGHKSVSWYQQVLGQGPQFIFQYYEKEERGRGNFPDRFSARQFPNYSSELNVNALLLGDSALYLCASSLGLAGGTDTQYFGPGTRLTVL.